Shown below are 21 T cell receptor beta chains from a single sample sequenced in a study of Tregs in tolerant kidney transplant recipients. Data came from immunoSEQ multiplex PCR; TCRdb stores just in-frame clones and leaves some out. The profile shows around 74,000 clones, 95% to 98% of them singletons. The sequenced sample was CD4+ T cells from blood, obtained before the transplant. Receptors were obtained from a human donor who received a combined kidney and bone marrow transplant.

The chain links TRBV5-1 to TRBJ2-3; unclear D gene. Per germline, CDR1 SGHRS and CDR2 YFSETQ. V lost 4 bases and J lost 6, with 15 bases in between. The length of the CDR3 is 14 residues. The CDR3 DNA sequence: TGCGCCAGCAGCATCCTTCAGCCGGGTGATACGCAGTATTTT. As protein: CASSILQPGDTQYF.

This clone has a single count. The chain couples TRBV9 to TRBJ2-3; 7 nucleotides match TRBD2. The J segment lost 5 bases and the V segment lost 4 bases, leaving 10 bases of the junction unmatched. CDR1 is SGDLS, CDR2 YYNGEE, per germline. This CDR3 has 15 amino acids. The CDR3 loop is CASSRLAASLDTQYF. DNA of the CDR3: TGTGCCAGCAGCAGACTAGCAGCCTCGCTAGATACGCAGTATTTT.

This clone has a handful of counts. V and J are TRBV11-3 and TRBJ2-7; 7 bases line up with TRBD2. The trim removed 5 bases at V and 1 base at J, leaving 8 bases unmatched. Germline CDR1 reads SGHNT; CDR2 reads YENEEA. The CDR3 extends over 15 amino acids. The CDR3 is CASSAAGETSYEQYF. CDR3 sequence (DNA): TGTGCCAGCAGCGCGGCGGGAGAGACGTCCTACGAGCAGTACTTC.

The chain has TRBV18 and TRBJ2-5; 9 nucleotides match TRBD1. This CDR3 has 13 residues. The V gene end was trimmed by 6 bases and the J gene end by 3 bases; junction bases not matched to a gene: 2. Germline V gives CDR1 KGHSH, CDR2 LQKENI. The CDR3 loop reads CASSRTGEETQYF. The DNA for the CDR3 is TGTGCCAGCTCGCGGACAGGGGAAGAGACCCAGTACTTC. Based on the CDR3 plus reference TRBV18 and TRBJ2-5, the full variable domain is NAGVMQNPRHLVRRRGQEARLRCSPMKGHSHVYWYRQLPEEGLKFMVYLQKENIIDESGMPKERFSAEFPKEGPSILRIQQVVRGDSAAYFCASSRTGEETQYFGPGTRLLVL.

The chain is built from TRBV7-2 and TRBJ1-1; the D gene is possibly TRBD1 (6 bases). V gave up 7 bases and J gave up 1 base, with 13 bases separating them. The CDR3 runs to 14 residues. The germline V gene has CDR1 SGHTA and CDR2 FQGNSA. In DNA, the CDR3 is TGTGCCAGCACCGCGGACAGACCGAACACTGAAGCTTTCTTT. It encodes CASTADRPNTEAFF.

The V call is TRBV19, the J call TRBJ1-2, with TRBD1 as a possible D gene (5 bases). The germline V gene has CDR1 LNHDA and CDR2 SQIVND (reference sequence). The CDR3 is made up of 15 amino acids. Trimming removed 3 bases from V and 3 bases from J, with 14 bases in between. CDR3 in amino acids: CASSIFSTRDYGYTF. The CDR3 coding sequence is TGTGCCAGTAGTATCTTCTCCACCAGGGACTATGGCTACACCTTC.

The rearrangement links TRBV5-1 to TRBJ1-4; D not certain. CDR3 length: 15 amino acids. Germline CDR1 SGHRS, CDR2 YFSETQ. The V and J ends lost 0 bases and 7 bases respectively, with 13 bases between them. The CDR3 DNA follows: TGCGCCAGCAGCTTGGGAAACTGGGCGGGTGAAAAACTGTTTTTT. It codes for CASSLGNWAGEKLFF.

The chain links TRBV13 to TRBJ2-7; TRBD1 agrees at 9 bases. This CDR3 contains 15 residues. V trimming: 5 bases; J trimming: 3 bases; junction bases outside the gene matches: 8. Per the germline V gene, CDR1 is PRHDT and CDR2 is FYEKMQ (reference sequence). CDR3 DNA: TGTGCCAGCAGCCGGATGGGACAGGGATACTACGAGCAGTACTTC. It codes for CASSRMGQGYYEQYF.

This clone has only one observation. This sequence joins TRBV18 and TRBJ2-5; the D gene is possibly TRBD1 (5 bases). Per germline, CDR1 KGHSH and CDR2 LQKENI. The CDR3 spans 13 residues. V was pared by 6 bases and J by 7 bases, with 15 bases between. Here the CDR3 DNA reads TGTGCCAGCTCCCCGGACACGGAAGGGACCCAGTACTTC. Residues: CASSPDTEGTQYF.

The rearrangement links TRBV21-1 to TRBJ1-3; the table calls TRBD1, which could not be checked here. TRBV21-1 is noted as a pseudogene. The CDR3 is 20 amino acids. The CDR3 here is CASSKKPGTRHSRSGNTIYF. The CDR3 DNA reads TGTGCCAGCAGCAAAAAGCCCGGGACAAGGCATTCACGCTCTGGAAACACCATATATTTT.

The chain is built from TRBV11-3 and TRBJ2-7; 7 nucleotides agree with TRBD2. Germline values: CDR1 SGHNT, CDR2 YENEEA. V shed 0 bases and J 5 bases; nucleotides not matched to a gene: 4. The CDR3 totals 14 residues. Here the CDR3 DNA reads TGTGCCAGCAGCTTAGACGGGAGGCGGGACGAGCAGTACTTC. Translating it yields CASSLDGRRDEQYF.

J is TRBJ2-5 and V is TRBV7-3; 13 bases align to TRBD2. V was pared by 5 bases and J by 2 bases, with 2 bases of the junction left unmatched. CDR3 length: 15 residues. Germline assignment: CDR1 SGHTA and CDR2 FQGTGA. CDR3 nucleotide sequence: TGTGCCAGCAGCCTACTAGCGGGAGGGCAAGAGACCCAGTACTTC. This encodes CASSLLAGGQETQYF.

This sequence joins TRBV5-1 and TRBJ1-1; TRBD1 agrees at 7 bases. Germline V gene sequence: CDR1 SGHRS, CDR2 YFSETQ. The CDR3 consists of 15 residues. Losses at the gene ends were 4 bases for V and 4 bases for J; bases not matched to a gene: 10. CDR3 DNA: TGCGCCAGCAGCGCCGGACAGGCATGGAGCACTGAAGCTTTCTTT. It encodes CASSAGQAWSTEAFF. Variable domain in full (rest from reference TRBV5-1 and TRBJ1-1): KAGVTQTPRYLIKTRGQQVTLSCSPISGHRSVSWYQQTPGQGLQFLFEYFSETQRNKGNFPGRFSGRQFSNSRSEMNVSTLELGDSALYLCASSAGQAWSTEAFFGQGTRLTVV.

The V gene is TRBV4-1, the J gene TRBJ1-4; no definite D call. V shed 0 bases and J shed 0 bases, with 8 bases lying between them. Germline-derived CDR1 and CDR2 are MGHRA and YSYEKL. There are 16 residues in the CDR3. The CDR3 DNA reads TGCGCCAGCAGCCAAGATCGGGGAACAACTAATGAAAAACTGTTTTTT. This encodes CASSQDRGTTNEKLFF.

The chain combines TRBV2 with TRBJ2-3, with 9 bases fitting TRBD2. The CDR3 contains 15 residues. V lost 6 bases, J lost 0 bases, and 4 bases stayed unmatched. Looked up from germline, CDR1 is SNHLY and CDR2 is FYNNEI. In DNA form, the CDR3 reads TGTGCCAGCAGAGTTAGCGGGAGAAGCACAGATACGCAGTATTTT. This translates into CASRVSGRSTDTQYF.

The chain joins TRBV29-1 to TRBJ1-1; possible D gene TRBD1, 5 bases. Trimming took off 7 bases at V and 5 bases at J, with 17 bases between the two ends. The CDR3 covers 13 residues. The germline V gene encodes CDR1 SQVTM and CDR2 ANQGSEA. CDR3 sequence reads: CSALREVQTEAFF. Here the CDR3 DNA reads TGCAGCGCCCTCAGGGAGGTGCAGACTGAAGCTTTCTTT.

V usage is TRBV11-3 and J usage is TRBJ2-7; 10 bases line up with TRBD2. V gave up 3 bases and J gave up 1 base; unmatched junction bases: 15. Germline lookup yields CDR1 SGHNT and CDR2 YENEEA. The length of the CDR3 is 19 residues. The DNA of the CDR3 is TGTGCCAGCAGCTTTAAGGGGGAGGCTAGCGGGGGCCCGTCCTACGAGCAGTACTTC. Its translation: CASSFKGEASGGPSYEQYF.

The rearrangement uses TRBV6-1 and TRBJ2-5; TRBD2 matches 8 bases. CDR1 and CDR2 (germline): MNHNS, SASEGT. This CDR3 spans 15 amino acids. The V gene end was trimmed by 2 bases and the J gene end by 10 bases; junction bases not matched to a gene: 12. CDR3 residues: CASSETTSGVVDQYF. CDR3 sequence (DNA): TGTGCCAGCAGTGAAACTACTAGCGGTGTTGTGGACCAGTACTTC.

This chain uses TRBV7-7 with TRBJ2-7; maybe TRBD2 (6 bases). Looked up from germline, CDR1 is SSHAT and CDR2 is FNYEAQ (reference sequence). V shed 5 bases and J shed 3 bases, with 14 bases lying between them. The CDR3 sequence is 14 residues long. CDR3 in amino acids: CASSPGVGIYEQYF. CDR3 bases: TGTGCCAGCAGCCCGGGGGTGGGCATCTACGAGCAGTACTTC.

The chain is built from TRBV11-3 and TRBJ1-2; the match to TRBD1 covers 9 bases. CDR1 SGHNT and CDR2 YENEEA come from the germline V gene. The CDR3 is 14 amino acids. The V segment lost 4 bases and the J segment 7 bases; nucleotides outside the gene matches: 7. The CDR3 DNA is TGTGCCAGCAGCTCCAAGGACAGGGGAGGTGGCTACACCTTC. It translates to CASSSKDRGGGYTF.

The chain joins TRBV2 to TRBJ2-6; TRBD1 matches 10 bases. This CDR3 comprises 17 residues. Germline V gene data show CDR1 as SNHLY and CDR2 as FYNNEI. Trimming took 7 bases from V and 1 from J; bases not matched to a gene: 7. The CDR3 spells CASNGQGGGSGANVLTF. CDR3 nucleotides: TGTGCCAGCAACGGACAGGGGGGTGGTTCTGGGGCCAACGTCCTGACTTTC.